The clone carrying this T cell receptor (beta chain) was observed at least ten times. MiXCR was run by TCRdb on the 5' RACE reads, yielding one entry per CDR3 protein. The sample has around 40,000 distinct CDR3 sequences; roughly 6.3% are singletons. The data originate from a study of early T cells in non-severe SARS-CoV-2 infection. CDR1 and CDR2 (germline): DFQATT, SNEGSKA (reference sequence). The CDR3 runs 12 residues. The germline V and J ends were trimmed by 6 bases and 5 bases, with 13 bases remaining between them. V usage is TRBV20-1 and J usage is TRBJ1-2; the D is unclear. The specimen was whole blood. The TCR sequence derives from an adult who was a healthcare worker with PCR-confirmed SARS-CoV-2 infection or an uninfected control (not recorded which). CDR3 amino acids: CSAMNRVYGYTF. DNA for the CDR3: TGCAGTGCAATGAACCGGGTTTATGGCTACACCTTC.